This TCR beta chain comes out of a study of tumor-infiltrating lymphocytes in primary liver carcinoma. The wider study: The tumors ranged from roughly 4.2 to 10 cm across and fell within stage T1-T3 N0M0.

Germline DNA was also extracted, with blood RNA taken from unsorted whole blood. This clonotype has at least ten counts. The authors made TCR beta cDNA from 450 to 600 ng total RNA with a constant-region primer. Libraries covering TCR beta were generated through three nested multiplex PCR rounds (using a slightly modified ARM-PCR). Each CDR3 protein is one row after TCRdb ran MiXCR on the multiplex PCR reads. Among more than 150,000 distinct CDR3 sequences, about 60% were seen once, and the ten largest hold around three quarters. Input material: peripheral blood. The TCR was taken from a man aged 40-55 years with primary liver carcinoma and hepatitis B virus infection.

CDR3 sequence reads: CASSAVTGVDGYTF. The CDR3 nucleotides are TGTGCCAGCAGCGCTGTAACAGGGGTCGATGGCTACACCTTC. The V and J genes are TRBV11-2 and TRBJ1-2; 7 nucleotides agree with TRBD1. The CDR3 is 14 amino acids. The junction had 9 bases not matched to a gene; V was cut back by 5 bases and J by 6 bases. The germline gives CDR1 SGHAT, CDR2 FQNNGV.